The 28 T cell receptor beta chains reported below all come from one sample, sequenced in a study of CD8+ T cells in alopecia areata. Treatment specified: oral pan-JAK inhibitor, 5-10 mg twice daily. Isolated RNA was reverse transcribed into cDNA used as the sequencing template. Here immunoSEQ multiplex PCR was the method, and the copy in TCRdb shows in-frame clones only, minus some. The table shows 110,000 to 150,000 clones, with around 50% occurring only once. The sample was CD8+ T cells sorted from blood, taken at week 4, from a patient treated with tofacitinib. Receptor source: a human donor with alopecia areata.

This clone was observed a single time. The chain carries TRBV6-5 and TRBJ2-2, with D maybe TRBD2 (5 bases). Germline V CDR1 and CDR2: MNHEY, SVGAGI. V dropped 4 bases and J dropped 3 bases, with 15 bases sitting between them. The length of the CDR3 is 16 residues. CDR3: CASSSTAEEYTGELFF. Written as DNA, the CDR3 is TGTGCCAGCAGTTCAACAGCGGAGGAGTACACCGGGGAGCTGTTTTTT.

This clone was observed a handful of times. The gene calls are TRBV7-9 and TRBJ2-1; D tentatively fits TRBD1 or TRBD2 (5 bases each). Germline V gives CDR1 SEHNR, CDR2 FQNEAQ (reference sequence). This CDR3 is 17 amino acids long. V dropped 8 bases and J dropped 8 bases, with 28 bases sitting between them. The CDR3 reads CASLFSEGGDLGDEQFF. CDR3 nucleotides: TGTGCCAGCCTCTTCTCCGAGGGCGGCGACCTAGGGGATGAGCAGTTCTTC.

This clone appeared a few times. The chain employs TRBV29-1 and TRBJ2-7, with D maybe TRBD1 (8 bases). V was pared by 7 bases and J by 2 bases, with 21 bases between. The germline V gene encodes CDR1 SQVTM and CDR2 ANQGSEA. This CDR3 has 15 residues. The CDR3 DNA reads as TGCAGCGCCGAATCGGGAGGACAGGGAACCTACGAGCAGTACTTC. The encoded protein is CSAESGGQGTYEQYF.

The V gene is TRBV7-2, the J gene TRBJ2-1; D might be TRBD1 (6 bases). The CDR3 runs 16 residues. V was cut by 1 base and J by 6 bases, with 16 bases left in between. CDR1 is SGHTA, CDR2 FQGNSA, per germline. CDR3 region: CASSLVTGYSSNEQFF. CDR3 DNA: TGTGCCAGCAGCTTAGTTACAGGGTATTCGTCCAATGAGCAGTTCTTC.

Comments on this clone: This specimen includes other DNA sequences encoding the same CDR3. The J gene is TRBJ1-2, the V gene TRBV5-1, with D unresolved. The CDR3 is 13 amino acids. Germline V gene lookup returns CDR1 SGHRS and CDR2 YFSETQ. Between the trimmed V and J ends, which lost 0 bases and 4 bases, there was a span of 7 bases. The DNA for the CDR3 is TGCGCCAGCAGCTTGGACAGAACCTATGGCTACACCTTC. This codes for CASSLDRTYGYTF.

The rearrangement links TRBV5-1 to TRBJ2-5; D gene unclear. Between the trimmed V and J ends, which lost 0 bases and 3 bases, there was a span of 6 bases. This CDR3 is built from 13 residues. Germline V gene data show CDR1 as SGHRS and CDR2 as YFSETQ. The CDR3 DNA reads as TGCGCCAGCAGCTTGGATCCCGAAGAGACCCAGTACTTC. This sequence encodes CASSLDPEETQYF.

The V call is TRBV29-1, the J call TRBJ2-7, with TRBD1 as a possible D gene (6 bases). Trimming took off 1 base at V and 7 bases at J, with 20 bases between the two ends. CDR3 length equals 15 residues. Germline CDR1 reads SQVTM; CDR2 reads ANQGSEA. The CDR3 here is CSVEAGDLEWGEQYF. The CDR3 DNA is TGCAGCGTTGAAGCAGGGGACCTGGAGTGGGGAGAGCAGTACTTC.

V usage is TRBV9 and J usage is TRBJ2-3, with TRBD2 matching 8 bases. Trimming took 4 bases from V and 2 from J; bases not matched to a gene: 6. CDR1 and CDR2 from the germline V gene are SGDLS and YYNGEE. This CDR3 region has 15 residues. In DNA form, the CDR3 reads TGTGCCAGCAGCCCGGGGGGACTAGACACAGATACGCAGTATTTT. Protein product: CASSPGGLDTDTQYF. The full variable domain, completed using reference TRBV9 and TRBJ2-3, is DSGVTQTPKHLITATGQRVTLRCSPRSGDLSVYWYQQSLDQGLQFLIQYYNGEERAKGNILERFSAQQFPDLHSELNLSSLELGDSALYFCASSPGGLDTDTQYFGPGTRLTVL.

The CDR3 loop is CAWWDPPGDYGYTF. The CDR3, as DNA: TGTGCCTGGTGGGACCCGCCGGGAGACTATGGCTACACCTTC. J is TRBJ1-2 and V is TRBV30, with D perhaps TRBD1 (5 bases). This CDR3 comprises 14 residues. The V gene's germline CDR1 is GTSNPN and CDR2 SVGIG (reference sequence). Trimming took off 5 bases at V and 3 bases at J, with 16 bases between the two ends. The full variable domain, its missing parts supplied by reference TRBV30 and TRBJ1-2, is SQTIHQWPATLVQPVGSPLSLECTVEGTSNPNLYWYRQAAGRGLQLLFYSVGIGQISSEVPQNLSASRPQDRQFILSSKKLLLSDSGFYLCAWWDPPGDYGYTFGSGTRLTVV.

This clone was found a few times. The chain combines TRBV10-3 with TRBJ2-7; D is ambiguous. The CDR3 is 11 residues long. Trimming pared 0 bases from V and 6 bases from J, leaving 3 bases between. Per the germline V gene, CDR1 is ENHRY and CDR2 is SYGVKD. This chain's CDR3 is CAISESGEQYF. The CDR3 DNA sequence: TGTGCCATCAGTGAGTCGGGCGAGCAGTACTTC.

V is TRBV19 and J is TRBJ2-1; 9 bases fit TRBD2. CDR1 and CDR2 from the germline V gene are LNHDA and SQIVND (reference sequence). J was trimmed by 8 bases and V by 3 bases; bases with no gene match: 8. The CDR3 is made up of 15 amino acids. In DNA form, the CDR3 reads TGTGCCAGTAGTATGGTAGCTAGCGGGGCCGATGAGCAGTTCTTC. It yields the protein CASSMVASGADEQFF.

V is TRBV2 and J is TRBJ1-2; D not certain. This CDR3 is built from 11 residues. V was cut by 4 bases and J by 7 bases, with 7 bases left in between. Per the germline V gene, CDR1 is SNHLY and CDR2 is FYNNEI. The CDR3 reads CASSVLPGYTF. Here the CDR3 DNA reads TGTGCCAGCAGTGTACTTCCTGGCTACACCTTC.

This clone was picked up a small number of times. CDR3 sequence: CASSYPRDKAGELFF. CDR3 DNA sequence: TGTGCCAGCAGTTACCCGAGGGACAAGGCCGGGGAGCTGTTTTTT. This chain links TRBV6-5 with TRBJ2-2; TRBD1 is a possible D gene (6 bases). This CDR3 comprises 15 residues. Germline V gene data show CDR1 as MNHEY and CDR2 as SVGAGI. Trimming removed 2 bases at V and 6 bases at J, with 13 bases between.

By share, this clone ranks as large. An end of the junction differs from the germline gene, which may be a read error. The V gene is TRBV6-1, the J gene TRBJ2-1; D unresolved. From germline, CDR1 is MNHNS and CDR2 SASEGT. This CDR3 region has 13 residues. The CDR3: CASSEDSNNEQFF. The CDR3 DNA reads TGTGCCAGCAGTGAAGACTCCAACAATGAGCAGTTCTTC.

As concerns this clone: The identical CDR3 is also encoded by other nucleotide sequences in the sample. CDR3 DNA: TGTGCCTGGAGTCCCGGGAGTGAAGCTTTCTTT. It specifies CAWSPGSEAFF. This rearrangement joins TRBV30 to TRBJ1-1; D ambiguous. Per the germline V gene, CDR1 is GTSNPN and CDR2 is SVGIG (reference sequence). Trimming took 2 bases from V and 7 from J, leaving 8 bases between them. CDR3 length equals 11 residues.

DNA for the CDR3: TGTGCCAGTAGTTTCATCCCTGGGGCCTACAATGAGCAGTTCTTC. Translating gives CASSFIPGAYNEQFF. The chain links TRBV19 to TRBJ2-1, with D hard to call. The CDR3 consists of 15 residues. V dropped 5 bases and J dropped 2 bases, with 13 bases sitting between them. The germline V gene encodes CDR1 LNHDA and CDR2 SQIVND (reference sequence). The complete variable domain, with remaining parts taken from reference TRBV19 and TRBJ2-1, reads DGGITQSPKYLFRKEGQNVTLSCEQNLNHDAMYWYRQDPGQGLRLIYYSQIVNDFQKGDIAEGYSVSREKKESFPLTVTSAQKNPTAFYLCASSFIPGAYNEQFFGPGTRLTVL.

The chain joins TRBV2 to TRBJ2-4; maybe TRBD1 (8 bases). The CDR3 has 14 residues. V gave up 6 bases and J gave up 11 bases, with 20 bases separating them. CDR1 SNHLY and CDR2 FYNNEI come from the germline V gene. The CDR3, as DNA: TGTGCCAGCAGCCCGGGACAGGAAAGCGGGGTTCAGTACTTC. It is translated as CASSPGQESGVQYF.

This clone was observed a handful of times. This rearrangement joins TRBV11-2 to TRBJ2-2; D gene uncertain. V dropped 5 bases and J dropped 10 bases, with 8 bases sitting between them. This CDR3 is 11 amino acids long. In germline, CDR1 is SGHAT, CDR2 FQNNGV. CDR3 in amino acids: CASSMSLELFF. The CDR3 bases are TGTGCCAGCAGCATGTCCCTGGAGCTGTTTTTT.

The chain combines TRBV27 with TRBJ2-2; D might be TRBD2 (6 bases). The V gene's germline CDR1 is MNHEY and CDR2 SMNVEV (reference sequence). V shed 11 bases and J shed 8 bases, with 15 bases lying between them. The CDR3 runs to 12 residues. The CDR3: CAVYGGLGELFF. DNA for the CDR3: TGTGCCGTATACGGGGGACTGGGGGAGCTGTTTTTT.

This clone occurred once. The chain links TRBV18 to TRBJ1-5, with 7 bases identical to TRBD1. Per germline, CDR1 KGHSH and CDR2 LQKENI. Trimming took 6 bases from V and 1 from J; bases not matched to a gene: 3. The CDR3 loop spans 14 amino acids. CDR3 loop: CASSLTGSNQPQHF. The CDR3 DNA reads as TGTGCCAGCTCGCTGACAGGGAGCAATCAGCCCCAGCATTTT.

This clone occurred a few times. The chain links TRBV9 to TRBJ2-5, with 9 nucleotides matching TRBD2. The germline gives CDR1 SGDLS, CDR2 YYNGEE. The junction had 14 bases not matched to a gene; V was cut back by 3 bases and J by 5 bases. The CDR3 spans 17 residues. CDR3 bases: TGTGCCAGCAGCGGGACCGAGTGGAGCGGGGGGCGGGAGACCCAGTACTTC. It codes for CASSGTEWSGGRETQYF.

This chain uses TRBV6-1 with TRBJ1-5; the D is unclear. This CDR3 comprises 16 residues. The germline V gene encodes CDR1 MNHNS and CDR2 SASEGT. The V gene lost 2 bases and the J gene lost 0 bases, with 11 bases spanning the gap. The CDR3 protein is CASSESDQTSNQPQHF. As DNA, the CDR3 is TGTGCCAGCAGTGAATCCGACCAAACTAGCAATCAGCCCCAGCATTTT.

This chain joins TRBV30 and TRBJ1-1; D is uncertain. CDR3 length: 13 amino acids. V was pared by 5 bases and J by 0 bases, with 10 bases between. CDR1 is GTSNPN, CDR2 SVGIG, per germline (reference sequence). The CDR3 loop reads CAWVDGLNTEAFF. As DNA, the CDR3 is TGTGCCTGGGTGGACGGATTGAACACTGAAGCTTTCTTT. Full variable domain (missing parts from reference TRBV30 and TRBJ1-1): SQTIHQWPATLVQPVGSPLSLECTVEGTSNPNLYWYRQAAGRGLQLLFYSVGIGQISSEVPQNLSASRPQDRQFILSSKKLLLSDSGFYLCAWVDGLNTEAFFGQGTRLTVV.

This clone was seen a handful of times. The chain joins TRBV19 to TRBJ2-7; D remains ambiguous. The V end was cut by 1 base, the J end by 1 base, with 8 bases between. CDR1 and CDR2 (germline): LNHDA, SQIVND (reference sequence). The CDR3 runs 14 residues. In DNA form, the CDR3 reads TGTGCCAGTAGTATAGGGGCGGATTCCTACGAGCAGTACTTC. It encodes CASSIGADSYEQYF.

The V and J genes are TRBV15 and TRBJ2-1; 10 bases agree with TRBD2. The CDR3 consists of 15 residues. V gave up 1 base and J gave up 7 bases; unmatched junction bases: 4. Germline V gene lookup returns CDR1 LNHNV and CDR2 YYDKDF (reference sequence). CDR3 nucleotide sequence: TGTGCCACCAGCAGAGGGGCTAGCGGGGGTAATGAGCAGTTCTTC. Amino acids: CATSRGASGGNEQFF.

The rearrangement links TRBV9 to TRBJ2-5; TRBD2 agrees at 11 bases. Germline V gives CDR1 SGDLS, CDR2 YYNGEE. The trim removed 0 bases at V and 5 bases at J, leaving 12 bases unmatched. The CDR3 contains 18 residues. The CDR3 here is CASSVASGGPGTAETQYF. The CDR3 nucleotides read TGTGCCAGCAGCGTAGCTAGCGGGGGGCCGGGGACGGCGGAGACCCAGTACTTC.

This clone showed up just a few times. The rearrangement uses TRBV9 and TRBJ2-5; 11 nucleotides match TRBD2. The CDR3 loop spans 15 amino acids. J gave up 1 base and V 3 bases, and 2 bases lay outside the gene matches. Germline V gene sequence: CDR1 SGDLS, CDR2 YYNGEE. CDR3 coding DNA: TGTGCCAGCAGCGGGGGGACTAGCGGCCAAGAGACCCAGTACTTC. Translation gives CASSGGTSGQETQYF.

The V call is TRBV30, the J call TRBJ1-1; D is uncertain. Trimming left V 2 bases short and J 9 bases short, with 7 bases between. Germline V gene data show CDR1 as GTSNPN and CDR2 as SVGIG (reference sequence). The CDR3 consists of 10 residues. The chain's CDR3 is CAWSFEQAFF. The CDR3 DNA sequence: TGTGCCTGGAGTTTCGAGCAAGCTTTCTTT. Combining the CDR3 with reference TRBV30 and TRBJ1-1 gives the whole variable domain SQTIHQWPATLVQPVGSPLSLECTVEGTSNPNLYWYRQAAGRGLQLLFYSVGIGQISSEVPQNLSASRPQDRQFILSSKKLLLSDSGFYLCAWSFEQAFFGQGTRLTVV.